The sequence of this T cell receptor (beta chain) was determined in a study of blood T cell repertoires in COVID-19. Sequencing was performed with immunoSEQ multiplex PCR; in TCRdb, only in-frame clones are kept and a portion is missing. Of 150,000 to 180,000 clones in the sample, 83% were seen once. The ends were cut back, 5 bases at V and 6 bases at J, with 18 bases in the middle. CDR1 is SGHRS, CDR2 YFSETQ, per germline. CDR3 length: 16 residues. This sequence was found in a woman aged 55-70 years with COVID-19, enrolled during active disease. The chain uses TRBV5-1 and TRBJ1-6; D perhaps matches TRBD1 (5 bases). The sequenced sample was peripheral blood. The CDR3 protein is CASSPSGGVGNSPLHF. CDR3 nucleotide sequence: TGCGCCAGCAGTCCTTCGGGAGGGGTAGGTAATTCACCCCTCCACTTT.